This TCR beta chain was found in a study of control samples from healthy donors and cancer patients. Sequencing used immunoSEQ multiplex PCR; TCRdb keeps in-frame clones, though not all of them. The table shows about 270,000 clones, with roughly 82% occurring only once. From germline, CDR1 is MGHRA and CDR2 YSYEKL. The CDR3 runs to 15 residues. V lost 10 bases and J lost 0; bases outside the gene matches: 7. The TCR was taken from a woman aged 55 to 70 with lung cancer. The rearrangement uses TRBV4-1 and TRBJ2-4; TRBD1 aligns across 9 bases. Sequenced input: PBMCs. This CDR3 is CAIRDRDIAKNIQYF. The DNA for the CDR3 is TGCGCCATCCGGGACAGGGATATAGCCAAAAACATTCAGTACTTC.